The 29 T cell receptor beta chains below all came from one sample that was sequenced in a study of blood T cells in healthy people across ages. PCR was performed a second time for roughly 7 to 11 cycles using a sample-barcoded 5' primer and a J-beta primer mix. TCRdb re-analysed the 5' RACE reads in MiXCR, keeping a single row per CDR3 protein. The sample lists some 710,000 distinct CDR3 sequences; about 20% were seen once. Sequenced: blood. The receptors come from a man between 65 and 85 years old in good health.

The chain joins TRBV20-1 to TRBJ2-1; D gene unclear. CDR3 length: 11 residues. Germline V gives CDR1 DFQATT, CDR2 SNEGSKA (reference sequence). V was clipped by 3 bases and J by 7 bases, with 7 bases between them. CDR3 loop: CSARIPNEQFF. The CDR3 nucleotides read TGCAGTGCTAGGATCCCTAATGAGCAGTTCTTC.

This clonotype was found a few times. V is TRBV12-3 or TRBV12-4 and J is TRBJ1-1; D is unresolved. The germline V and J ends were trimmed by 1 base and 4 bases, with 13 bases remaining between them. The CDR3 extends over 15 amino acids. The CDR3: CASSLVGQLGTEAFF. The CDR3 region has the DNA TGTGCCAGCAGTTTAGTGGGCCAATTGGGCACTGAAGCTTTCTTT.

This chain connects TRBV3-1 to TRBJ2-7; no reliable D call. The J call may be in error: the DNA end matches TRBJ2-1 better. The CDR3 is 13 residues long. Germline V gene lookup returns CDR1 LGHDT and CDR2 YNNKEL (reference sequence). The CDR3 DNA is TGTGCCAGCAGCCAAGATCTGACGGATGAGCAGTTCTTC. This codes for CASSQDLTDEQFF.

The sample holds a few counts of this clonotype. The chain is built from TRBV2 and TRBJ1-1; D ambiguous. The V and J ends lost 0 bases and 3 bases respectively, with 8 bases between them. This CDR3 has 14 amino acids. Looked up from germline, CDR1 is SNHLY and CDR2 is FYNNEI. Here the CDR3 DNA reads TGTGCCAGCAGTGAAGCGGGCAGAGACACTGAAGCTTTCTTT. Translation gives CASSEAGRDTEAFF.

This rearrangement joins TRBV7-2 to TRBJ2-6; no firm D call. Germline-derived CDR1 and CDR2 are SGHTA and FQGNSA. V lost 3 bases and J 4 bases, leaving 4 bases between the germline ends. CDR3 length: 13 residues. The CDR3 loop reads CASSFKGANVLTF. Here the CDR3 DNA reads TGTGCCAGCAGCTTCAAGGGGGCCAACGTCCTGACTTTC.

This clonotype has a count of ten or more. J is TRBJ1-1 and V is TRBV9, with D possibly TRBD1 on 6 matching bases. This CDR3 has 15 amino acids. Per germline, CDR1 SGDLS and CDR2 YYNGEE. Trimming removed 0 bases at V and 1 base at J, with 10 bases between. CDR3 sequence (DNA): TGTGCCAGCAGCGTAGCTACCAGGGGGAACACTGAAGCTTTCTTT. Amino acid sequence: CASSVATRGNTEAFF.

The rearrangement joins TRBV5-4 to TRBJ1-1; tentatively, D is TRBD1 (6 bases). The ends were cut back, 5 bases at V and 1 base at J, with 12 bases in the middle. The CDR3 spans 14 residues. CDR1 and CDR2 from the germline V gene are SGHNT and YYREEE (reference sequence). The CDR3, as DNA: TGTGCCAGCAGGTGGACAGATTCGAACACTGAAGCTTTCTTT. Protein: CASRWTDSNTEAFF.

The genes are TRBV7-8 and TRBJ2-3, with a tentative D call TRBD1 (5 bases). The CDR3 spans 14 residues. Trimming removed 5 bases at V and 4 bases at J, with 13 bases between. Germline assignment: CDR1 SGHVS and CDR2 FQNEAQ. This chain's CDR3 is CASSPQGWADTQYF. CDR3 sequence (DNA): TGTGCCAGCAGCCCTCAGGGTTGGGCAGATACGCAGTATTTT.

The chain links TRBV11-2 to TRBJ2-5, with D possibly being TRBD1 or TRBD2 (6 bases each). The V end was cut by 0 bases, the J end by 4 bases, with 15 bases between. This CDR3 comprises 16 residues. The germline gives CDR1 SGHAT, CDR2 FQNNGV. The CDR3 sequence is CASSLDAGGLGETQYF. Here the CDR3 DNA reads TGTGCCAGCAGCTTAGATGCCGGGGGCTTAGGAGAGACCCAGTACTTC.

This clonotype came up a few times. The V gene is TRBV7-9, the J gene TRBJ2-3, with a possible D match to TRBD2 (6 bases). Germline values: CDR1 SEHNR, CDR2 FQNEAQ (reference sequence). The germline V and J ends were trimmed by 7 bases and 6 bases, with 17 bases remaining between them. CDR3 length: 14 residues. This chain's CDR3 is CASTRDSTRDTQYF. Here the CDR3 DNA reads TGTGCCAGCACCCGGGACTCCACGCGGGATACGCAGTATTTT.

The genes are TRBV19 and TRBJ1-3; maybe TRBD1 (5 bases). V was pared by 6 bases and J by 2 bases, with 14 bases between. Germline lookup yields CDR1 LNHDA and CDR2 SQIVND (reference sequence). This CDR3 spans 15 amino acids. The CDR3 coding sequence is TGTGCCAGTAGACGACAGCTCCCGGCTGGAAACACCATATATTTT. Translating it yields CASRRQLPAGNTIYF.

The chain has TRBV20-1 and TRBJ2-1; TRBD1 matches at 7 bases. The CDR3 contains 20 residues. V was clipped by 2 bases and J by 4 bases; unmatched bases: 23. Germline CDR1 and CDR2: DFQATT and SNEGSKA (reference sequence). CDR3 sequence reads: CSARQPSGTANQLKYNEQFF. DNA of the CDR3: TGCAGTGCTAGACAGCCTTCCGGGACAGCAAATCAACTCAAATACAATGAGCAGTTCTTC.

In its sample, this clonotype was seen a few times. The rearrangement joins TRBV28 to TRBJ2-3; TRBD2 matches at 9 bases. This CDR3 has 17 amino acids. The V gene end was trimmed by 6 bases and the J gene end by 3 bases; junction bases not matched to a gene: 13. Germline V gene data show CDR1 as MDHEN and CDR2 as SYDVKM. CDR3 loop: CASSHRGAGGMTDTQYF. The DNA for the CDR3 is TGTGCCAGCAGCCACCGTGGGGCGGGGGGGATGACAGATACGCAGTATTTT.

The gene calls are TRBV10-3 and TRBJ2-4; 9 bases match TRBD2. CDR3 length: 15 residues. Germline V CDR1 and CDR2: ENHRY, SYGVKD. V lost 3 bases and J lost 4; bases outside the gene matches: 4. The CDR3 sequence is CAISEISGGKNIQYF. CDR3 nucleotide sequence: TGTGCCATCAGTGAAATTAGCGGGGGTAAAAACATTCAGTACTTC.

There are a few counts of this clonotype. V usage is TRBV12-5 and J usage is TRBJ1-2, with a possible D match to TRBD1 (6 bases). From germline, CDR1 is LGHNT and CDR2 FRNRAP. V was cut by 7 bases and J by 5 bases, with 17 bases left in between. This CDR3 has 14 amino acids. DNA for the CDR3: TGTGCTAGTGTTGGGCAGGGGTTCGGATATGGCTACACCTTC. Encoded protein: CASVGQGFGYGYTF.

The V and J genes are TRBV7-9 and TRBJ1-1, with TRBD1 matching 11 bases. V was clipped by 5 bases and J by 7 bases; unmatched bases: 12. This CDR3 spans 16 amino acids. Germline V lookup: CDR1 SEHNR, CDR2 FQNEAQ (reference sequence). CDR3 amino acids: CASSRTGGVRGSEAFF. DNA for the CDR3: TGTGCCAGCAGCCGGACAGGGGGCGTTCGAGGGAGTGAAGCTTTCTTT.

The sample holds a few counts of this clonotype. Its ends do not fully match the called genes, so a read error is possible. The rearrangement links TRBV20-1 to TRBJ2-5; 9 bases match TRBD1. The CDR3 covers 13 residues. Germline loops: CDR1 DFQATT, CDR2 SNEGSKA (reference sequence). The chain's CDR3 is CSANRDRVHEQCF. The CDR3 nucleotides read TGCAGTGCAAACCGGGACAGGGTCCACGAGCAGTGCTTC.

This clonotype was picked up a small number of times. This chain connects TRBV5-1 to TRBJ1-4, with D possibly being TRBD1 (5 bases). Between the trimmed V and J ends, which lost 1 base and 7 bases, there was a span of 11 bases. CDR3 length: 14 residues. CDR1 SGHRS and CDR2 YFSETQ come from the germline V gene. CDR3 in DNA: TGCGCCAGCAGCTTGAGGGGTGATCGTGAAAAACTGTTTTTT. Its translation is CASSLRGDREKLFF.

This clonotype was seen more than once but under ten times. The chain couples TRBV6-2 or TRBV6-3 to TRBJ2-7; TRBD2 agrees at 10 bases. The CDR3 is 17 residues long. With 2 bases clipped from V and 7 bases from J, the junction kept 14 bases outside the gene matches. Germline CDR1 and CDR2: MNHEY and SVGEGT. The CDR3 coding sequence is TGTGCCAGCAGTTACCATGCGTCCCTAGCGGGAGTAAGGGAGCAGTACGTC. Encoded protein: CASSYHASLAGVREQYV.

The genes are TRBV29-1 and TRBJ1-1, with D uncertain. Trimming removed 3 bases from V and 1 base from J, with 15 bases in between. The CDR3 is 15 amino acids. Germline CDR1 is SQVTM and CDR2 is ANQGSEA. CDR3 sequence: CSVEALSFGNTEAFF. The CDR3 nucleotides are TGCAGCGTTGAGGCCCTCTCCTTTGGGAACACTGAAGCTTTCTTT.

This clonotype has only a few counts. CDR3 residues: CASSYCTGGGQRRNEQYF. The CDR3, as DNA: TGTGCCAGCAGTTACTGTACTGGAGGAGGTCAAAGGCGAAACGAGCAGTACTTC. The gene calls are TRBV6-5 and TRBJ2-7; possible D gene TRBD2, 5 bases. This CDR3 contains 18 residues. From germline, CDR1 is MNHEY and CDR2 SVGAGI. V was shortened by 1 base and J by 5 bases, with 24 bases between the two germline ends.

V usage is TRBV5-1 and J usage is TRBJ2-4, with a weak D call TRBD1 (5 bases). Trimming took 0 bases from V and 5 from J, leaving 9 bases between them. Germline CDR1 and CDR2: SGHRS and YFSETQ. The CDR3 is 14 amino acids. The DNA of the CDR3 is TGCGCCAGCAGCTTGGTGGGCAGGGAAAACATTCAGTACTTC. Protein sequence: CASSLVGRENIQYF.

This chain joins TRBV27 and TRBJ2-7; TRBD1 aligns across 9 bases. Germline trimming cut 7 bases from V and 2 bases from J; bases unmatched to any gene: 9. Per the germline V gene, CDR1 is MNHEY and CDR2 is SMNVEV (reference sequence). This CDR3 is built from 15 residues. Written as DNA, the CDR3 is TGTGCCAGCAACAAGGACAGGGGAGTACCCTACGAGCAGTACTTC. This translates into CASNKDRGVPYEQYF.

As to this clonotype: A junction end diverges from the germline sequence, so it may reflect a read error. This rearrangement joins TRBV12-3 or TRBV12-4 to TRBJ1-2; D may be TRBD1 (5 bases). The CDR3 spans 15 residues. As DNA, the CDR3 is TGTGCCAGCACCCGTTCGGGCAGGGATAACTATGGCTGCACCTTC. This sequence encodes CASTRSGRDNYGCTF.

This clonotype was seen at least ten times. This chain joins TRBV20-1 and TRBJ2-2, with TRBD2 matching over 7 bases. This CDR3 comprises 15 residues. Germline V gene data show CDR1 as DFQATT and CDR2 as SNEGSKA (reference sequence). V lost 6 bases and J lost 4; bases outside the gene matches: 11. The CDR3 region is CSARRRDYLTGELFF. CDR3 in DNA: TGCAGTGCCCGAAGGCGGGACTACCTCACCGGGGAGCTGTTTTTT.

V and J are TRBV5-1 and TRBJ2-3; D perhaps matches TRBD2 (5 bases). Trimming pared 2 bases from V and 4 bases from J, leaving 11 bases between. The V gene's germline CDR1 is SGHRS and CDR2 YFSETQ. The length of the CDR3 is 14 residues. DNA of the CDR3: TGCGCCAGCAGCTTATCTAGCTTTCCAGATACGCAGTATTTT. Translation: CASSLSSFPDTQYF.

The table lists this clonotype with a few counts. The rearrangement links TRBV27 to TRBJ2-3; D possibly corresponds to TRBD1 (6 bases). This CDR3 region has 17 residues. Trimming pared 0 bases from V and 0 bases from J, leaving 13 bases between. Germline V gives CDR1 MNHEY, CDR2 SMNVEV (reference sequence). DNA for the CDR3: TGTGCCAGCAGTTTATCGAAAAGGACAGTGAGCACAGATACGCAGTATTTT. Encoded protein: CASSLSKRTVSTDTQYF.

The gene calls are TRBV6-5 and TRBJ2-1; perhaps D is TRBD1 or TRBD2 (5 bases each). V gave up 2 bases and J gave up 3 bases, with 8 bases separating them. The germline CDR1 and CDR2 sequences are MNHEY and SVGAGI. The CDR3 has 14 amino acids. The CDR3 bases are TGTGCCAGCAGTTACGAGGGGAACTACAATGAGCAGTTCTTC. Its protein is CASSYEGNYNEQFF.

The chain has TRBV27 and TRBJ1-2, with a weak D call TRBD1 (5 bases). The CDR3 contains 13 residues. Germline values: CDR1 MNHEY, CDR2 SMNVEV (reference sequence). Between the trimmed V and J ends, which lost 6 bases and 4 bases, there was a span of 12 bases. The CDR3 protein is CASSLGAAYGYTF. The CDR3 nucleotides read TGTGCCAGCAGCCTCGGGGCAGCCTATGGCTACACCTTC.